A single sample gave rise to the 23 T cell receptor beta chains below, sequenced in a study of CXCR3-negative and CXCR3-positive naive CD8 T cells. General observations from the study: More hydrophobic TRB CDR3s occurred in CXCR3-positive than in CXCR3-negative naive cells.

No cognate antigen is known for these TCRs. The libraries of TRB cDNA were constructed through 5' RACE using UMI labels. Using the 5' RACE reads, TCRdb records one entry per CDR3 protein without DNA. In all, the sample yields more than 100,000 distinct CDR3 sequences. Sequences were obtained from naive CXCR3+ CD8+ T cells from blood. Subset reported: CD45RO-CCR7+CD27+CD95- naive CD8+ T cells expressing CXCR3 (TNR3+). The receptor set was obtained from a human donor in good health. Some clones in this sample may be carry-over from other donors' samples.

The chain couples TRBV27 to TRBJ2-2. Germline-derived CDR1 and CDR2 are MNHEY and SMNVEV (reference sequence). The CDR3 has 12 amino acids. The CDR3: CASRGHTGELFF.

CDR3 in amino acids: CASSYRPGGYNEQYF. The chain is built from TRBV27 and TRBJ2-7. There are 15 residues in the CDR3. Germline values: CDR1 MNHEY, CDR2 SMNVEV (reference sequence).

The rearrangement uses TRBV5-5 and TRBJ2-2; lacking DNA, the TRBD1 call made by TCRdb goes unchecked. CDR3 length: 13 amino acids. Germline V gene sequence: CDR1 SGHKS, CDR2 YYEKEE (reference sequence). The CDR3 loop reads CASSLDVGQELFF.

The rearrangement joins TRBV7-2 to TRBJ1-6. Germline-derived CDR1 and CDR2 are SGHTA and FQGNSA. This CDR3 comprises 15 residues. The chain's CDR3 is CASSVGYSYNSPLHF.

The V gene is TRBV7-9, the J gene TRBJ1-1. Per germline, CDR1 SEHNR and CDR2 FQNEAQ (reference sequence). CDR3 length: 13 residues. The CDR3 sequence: CASSLGANTEAFF.

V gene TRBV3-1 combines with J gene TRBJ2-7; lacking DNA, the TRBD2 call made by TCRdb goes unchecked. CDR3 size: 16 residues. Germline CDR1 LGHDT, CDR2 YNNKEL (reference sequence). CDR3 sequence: CASSSTRTTSSYEQYF.

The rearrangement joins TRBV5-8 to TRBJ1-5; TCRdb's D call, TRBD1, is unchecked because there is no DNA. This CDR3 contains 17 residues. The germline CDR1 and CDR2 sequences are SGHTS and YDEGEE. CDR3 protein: CASSANGGQGVYQPQHF.

The CDR3 sequence: CASSLGVAGAETQYF. This rearrangement joins TRBV28 to TRBJ2-5; TCRdb's assignment of TRBD2 cannot be checked, as there is no DNA. The germline gives CDR1 MDHEN, CDR2 SYDVKM. The CDR3 totals 15 residues.

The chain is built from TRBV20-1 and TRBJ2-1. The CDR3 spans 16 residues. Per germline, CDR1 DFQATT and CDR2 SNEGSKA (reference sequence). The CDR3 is CSARSDLTGAYNEQFF.

CDR3 sequence: CASSLAGLAGSFSYEQYF. The chain recombines TRBV28 with TRBJ2-7; absent DNA, TCRdb's TRBD2 call cannot be checked. Germline CDR1 reads MDHEN; CDR2 reads SYDVKM. The CDR3 consists of 18 residues. Full variable domain (outside the CDR3, taken from reference TRBV28 and TRBJ2-7): DVKVTQSSRYLVKRTGEKVFLECVQDMDHENMFWYRQDPGLGLRLIYFSYDVKMKEKGDIPEGYSVSREKKERFSLILESASTNQTSMYLCASSLAGLAGSFSYEQYFGPGTRLTVT.

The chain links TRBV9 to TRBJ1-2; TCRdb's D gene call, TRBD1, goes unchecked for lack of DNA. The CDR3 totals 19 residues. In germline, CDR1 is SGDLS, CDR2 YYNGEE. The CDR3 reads CASSVGAASPMGGDYGYTF. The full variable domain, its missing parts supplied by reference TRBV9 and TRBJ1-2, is DSGVTQTPKHLITATGQRVTLRCSPRSGDLSVYWYQQSLDQGLQFLIQYYNGEERAKGNILERFSAQQFPDLHSELNLSSLELGDSALYFCASSVGAASPMGGDYGYTFGSGTRLTVV.

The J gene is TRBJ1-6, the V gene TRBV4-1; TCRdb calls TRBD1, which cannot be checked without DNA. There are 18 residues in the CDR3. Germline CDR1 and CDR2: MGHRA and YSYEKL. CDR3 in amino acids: CASSQEKTVTANNSPLHF.

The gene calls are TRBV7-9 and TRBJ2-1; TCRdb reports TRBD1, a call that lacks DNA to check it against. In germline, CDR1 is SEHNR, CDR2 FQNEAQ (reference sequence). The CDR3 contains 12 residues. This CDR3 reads CASSTLGGTKFF.

This CDR3 is CASTRTVNQPQHF. The chain combines TRBV6-2 or TRBV6-3 with TRBJ1-5; TCRdb names TRBD1, which stays unverified in the absence of DNA. This CDR3 spans 13 amino acids. Germline loops: CDR1 MNHEY, CDR2 SVGEGT.

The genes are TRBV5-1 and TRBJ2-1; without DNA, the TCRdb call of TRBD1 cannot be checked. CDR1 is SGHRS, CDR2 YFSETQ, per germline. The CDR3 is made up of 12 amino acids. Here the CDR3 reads CASHREYNEQFF.

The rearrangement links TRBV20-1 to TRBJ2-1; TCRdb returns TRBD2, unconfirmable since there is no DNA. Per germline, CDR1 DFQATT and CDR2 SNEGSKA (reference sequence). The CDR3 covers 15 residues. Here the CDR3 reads CSTETGLADLNEQFF.

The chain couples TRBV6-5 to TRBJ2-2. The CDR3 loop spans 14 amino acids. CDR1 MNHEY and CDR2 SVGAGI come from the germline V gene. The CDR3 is CASSYFREPGELFF.

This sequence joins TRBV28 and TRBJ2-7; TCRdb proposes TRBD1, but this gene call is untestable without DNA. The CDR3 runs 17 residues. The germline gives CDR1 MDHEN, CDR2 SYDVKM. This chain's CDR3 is CASRTLFTVTGKHEQYF.

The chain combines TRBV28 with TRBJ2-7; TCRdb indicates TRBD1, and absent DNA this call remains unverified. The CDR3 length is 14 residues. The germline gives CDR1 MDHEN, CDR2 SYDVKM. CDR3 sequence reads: CASSFPDRTYEQYF.

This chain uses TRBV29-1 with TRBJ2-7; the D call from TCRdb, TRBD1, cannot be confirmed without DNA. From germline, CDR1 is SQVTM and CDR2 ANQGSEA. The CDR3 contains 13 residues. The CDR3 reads CSVEGGLEREQYF.

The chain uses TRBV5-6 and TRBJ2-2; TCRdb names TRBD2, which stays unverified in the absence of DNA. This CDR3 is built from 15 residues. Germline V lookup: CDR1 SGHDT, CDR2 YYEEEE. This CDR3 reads CASSLDSGGPGELFF.

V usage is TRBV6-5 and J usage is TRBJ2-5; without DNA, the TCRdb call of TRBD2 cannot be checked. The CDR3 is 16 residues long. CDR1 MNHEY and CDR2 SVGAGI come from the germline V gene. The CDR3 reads CASSYGEAGDQETQYF.

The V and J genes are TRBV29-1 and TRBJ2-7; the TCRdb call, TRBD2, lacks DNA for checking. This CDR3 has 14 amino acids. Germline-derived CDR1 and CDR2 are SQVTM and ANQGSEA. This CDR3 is CSVFLKAGGYEQYF.